This T cell receptor (beta chain) was captured in a study of T cell repertoires in cytomegalovirus infection. Overall study: Evidence of both CMV infection and a matching HLA type came from public TCR beta signatures.

This clonotype has a handful of counts. Its antigen remains unknown. Study-wide points: There were HLA-C-restricted CMV-specific TCR beta clonotypes dominating the ex vivo response.

TCRdb re-analysed the reads in MiXCR, keeping a single row per CDR3 protein. The profile shows 600,000 to 800,000 distinct CDR3 sequences, roughly 24% of them singletons. The CDR3 loop spans 12 amino acids. Germline assignment: CDR1 SQVTM and CDR2 ANQGSEA. The V and J ends lost 7 bases and 2 bases respectively, with 9 bases between them. The sequenced sample consisted of CD8+ T cells from PBMCs. The sequence derives from a human donor in good health (CMV status not recorded). Some clones in this sample may be carry-over from other donors' samples. This chain joins TRBV29-1 and TRBJ2-1; D is undetermined. The CDR3 protein is CSDRAAYNEQFF. The CDR3 DNA reads TGCAGCGATCGGGCAGCCTACAATGAGCAGTTCTTC.